A single sample is the source of the 8 T cell receptor beta chains below, sequenced in a study of blood T cell repertoires in COVID-19. TCRdb's copy holds only in-frame clones and misses some; the assay was immunoSEQ multiplex PCR. The table lists about 300,000 clones, 70% to 90% of them singletons, with about 10% in the top ten. Sequenced: PBMCs or T cells enriched from blood (not recorded which). The receptors shown here come from a woman under 30 who had recovered from COVID-19.

This chain connects TRBV19 to TRBJ1-1, with D possibly matching TRBD1 (6 bases). The CDR3 runs to 17 residues. The ends were cut back, 7 bases at V and 3 bases at J, with 24 bases in the middle. Germline CDR1 LNHDA, CDR2 SQIVND (reference sequence). Here the CDR3 reads CASINGGAQGEYTEAFF. The CDR3 DNA sequence: TGTGCCAGTATCAACGGGGGGGCGCAAGGAGAGTACACTGAAGCTTTCTTT.

The chain has TRBV9 and TRBJ2-3; 7 bases are shared with TRBD2. The CDR3 spans 16 residues. The J segment lost 2 bases and the V segment lost 4 bases, leaving 10 bases of the junction unmatched. In germline, CDR1 is SGDLS, CDR2 YYNGEE. The CDR3 is CASSSDGGGNTDTQYF. The CDR3 nucleotides are TGTGCCAGCAGCTCAGACGGGGGAGGGAACACAGATACGCAGTATTTT. The whole variable domain, filled in from reference TRBV9 and TRBJ2-3, reads DSGVTQTPKHLITATGQRVTLRCSPRSGDLSVYWYQQSLDQGLQFLIQYYNGEERAKGNILERFSAQQFPDLHSELNLSSLELGDSALYFCASSSDGGGNTDTQYFGPGTRLTVL.

The rearrangement links TRBV28 to TRBJ2-7, with TRBD1 matching 9 bases. Germline loops: CDR1 MDHEN, CDR2 SYDVKM. J was trimmed by 3 bases and V by 4 bases; bases with no gene match: 4. This CDR3 region has 14 residues. CDR3 DNA: TGTGCCAGCAGTTCCACGGACAGGGGCTACGAGCAGTACTTC. Protein: CASSSTDRGYEQYF.

The CDR3 region has the DNA TGCCCGGTGAGGAGACAGGGGATGAGAAGCTCCTATAATTCACCCCTCCACTTT. This translates into CPVRRQGMRSSYNSPLHF. V usage is TRBV29-1 and J usage is TRBJ1-6; 8 nucleotides line up with TRBD1. Germline CDR1 reads SQVTM; CDR2 reads ANQGSEA. The CDR3 extends over 18 amino acids. Variable domain in full (rest from reference TRBV29-1 and TRBJ1-6): SAVISQKPSRDICQRGTSLTIQCQVDSQVTMMFWYRQQPGQSLTLIATANQGSEATYESGFVIDKFPISRPNLTFSTLTVSNMSPEDSSIYLCPVRRQGMRSSYNSPLHFGNGTRLTVT.

The CDR3 DNA reads TGTGCCAGCAGCGTAGCAGGGACACTCTTCGATTCACCCCTCCACTTT. Protein product: CASSVAGTLFDSPLHF. This sequence joins TRBV9 and TRBJ1-6; D is possibly TRBD1 (6 bases). Between the trimmed V and J ends, which lost 0 bases and 8 bases, there was a span of 15 bases. The germline V gene has CDR1 SGDLS and CDR2 YYNGEE. The CDR3 is made up of 16 amino acids.

The chain employs TRBV5-1 and TRBJ1-4; 10 positions agree with TRBD1. The germline gives CDR1 SGHRS, CDR2 YFSETQ. J lost 0 bases, V lost 3 bases, and 5 bases had no gene match. CDR3 length equals 17 residues. CDR3 residues: CASSWGQGPATNEKLFF. In DNA form, the CDR3 reads TGCGCCAGCAGCTGGGGACAGGGGCCCGCAACTAATGAAAAACTGTTTTTT.

The CDR3 here is CASSVGPGANEKLFF. CDR3 bases: TGTGCCAGCAGCGTTGGTCCAGGGGCTAATGAAAAACTGTTTTTT. The chain carries TRBV9 and TRBJ1-4; the D gene is possibly TRBD1 (6 bases). The CDR3 has 15 amino acids. V was trimmed by 2 bases and J by 3 bases, leaving 11 bases between them. In germline, CDR1 is SGDLS, CDR2 YYNGEE. The complete variable domain, with remaining parts taken from reference TRBV9 and TRBJ1-4, reads DSGVTQTPKHLITATGQRVTLRCSPRSGDLSVYWYQQSLDQGLQFLIQYYNGEERAKGNILERFSAQQFPDLHSELNLSSLELGDSALYFCASSVGPGANEKLFFGSGTQLSVL.

The J gene is TRBJ1-2, the V gene TRBV19; D may be TRBD1 (6 bases). CDR3 length: 14 amino acids. Trimming removed 1 base at V and 6 bases at J, with 12 bases between. CDR1 and CDR2 from the germline V gene are LNHDA and SQIVND (reference sequence). In nucleotides, the CDR3 is TGTGCCAGTAGTATAGGGGACACCGGAGATGGCTACACCTTC. Its protein product is CASSIGDTGDGYTF.